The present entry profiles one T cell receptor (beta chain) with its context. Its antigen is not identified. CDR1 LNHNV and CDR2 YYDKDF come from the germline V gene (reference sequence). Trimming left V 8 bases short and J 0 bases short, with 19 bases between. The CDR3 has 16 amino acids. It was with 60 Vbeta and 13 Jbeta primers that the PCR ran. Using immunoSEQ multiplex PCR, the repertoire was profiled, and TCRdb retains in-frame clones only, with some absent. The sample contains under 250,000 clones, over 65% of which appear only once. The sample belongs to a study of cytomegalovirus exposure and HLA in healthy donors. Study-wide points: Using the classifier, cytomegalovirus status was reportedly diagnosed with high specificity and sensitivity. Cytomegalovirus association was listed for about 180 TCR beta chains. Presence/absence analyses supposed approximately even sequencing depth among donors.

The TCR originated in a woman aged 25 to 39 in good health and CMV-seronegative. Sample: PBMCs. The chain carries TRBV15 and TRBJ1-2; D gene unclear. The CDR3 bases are TGTGCCACCGGGCCGACCCTCTTCGTTTCTAACTATGGCTACACCTTC. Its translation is CATGPTLFVSNYGYTF.